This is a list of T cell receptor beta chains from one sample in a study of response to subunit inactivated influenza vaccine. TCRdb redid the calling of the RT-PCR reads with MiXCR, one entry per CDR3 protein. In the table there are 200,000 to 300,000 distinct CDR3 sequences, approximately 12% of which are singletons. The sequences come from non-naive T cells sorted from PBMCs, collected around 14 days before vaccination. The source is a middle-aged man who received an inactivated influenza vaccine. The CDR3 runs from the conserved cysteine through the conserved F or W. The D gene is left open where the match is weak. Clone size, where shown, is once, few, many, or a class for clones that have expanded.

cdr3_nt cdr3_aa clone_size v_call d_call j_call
TGTGCCAGCAGCTTAGCCGGGACATGGACCGATACGCAGTATTTT CASSLAGTWTDTQYF once TRBV7-9 NA TRBJ2-3
TGTGCCAGCAGCCTGGGACTAGCGGGAGGGTACGAGCAGTACTTC CASSLGLAGGYEQYF NA TRBV28 TRBD2 TRBJ2-7
TGTGCCAGCAGCCAAGAGGGCTCTCGGGGAGGTACAGATACGCAGTATTTT CASSQEGSRGGTDTQYF NA TRBV4-2 NA TRBJ2-3
TGTGCCAGCTCACCACTAGGTCCGATGTTCTCCTACGAGCAGTACTTC CASSPLGPMFSYEQYF NA TRBV18 NA TRBJ2-7
TGTGCCAGCAGTACCGGGACAGTCTCCTACGAGCAGTACTTC CASSTGTVSYEQYF few TRBV28 TRBD1 TRBJ2-7
TGTGCCAGCAGCCTGGGTTCTAGCGGGAGGGGAGATACGCAGTATTTT CASSLGSSGRGDTQYF NA TRBV5-4 TRBD2 TRBJ2-3
TGTGCCAGCACGAAAGGACCGCGTGGGATTGGAAACACCATATATTTT CASTKGPRGIGNTIYF few TRBV12-3/TRBV12-4 NA TRBJ1-3
TGTGCCAGCAGCCCTGGCTTTCCGGGACTAGCGGGAGGAAACAATGAGCAGTTCTTC CASSPGFPGLAGGNNEQFF many TRBV11-2 TRBD2 TRBJ2-1
TGTGCCAGCAGCCCGCGTGGGGTCTACGAGCAGTACTTC CASSPRGVYEQYF NA TRBV5-6 NA TRBJ2-7
TGTGCCAGCAGTCCTTGGACTAGCGGGAGGAATGAGCAGTTCTTC CASSPWTSGRNEQFF many TRBV6-1 TRBD2 TRBJ2-1
TGTGCCAGCAAGACCGACGACATCTACGAGCAGTACTTC CASKTDDIYEQYF NA TRBV28 NA TRBJ2-7
TGTGCCAGCAGCCCAGGTCCCTTCAGGGGTTCACCCCTCCACTTT CASSPGPFRGSPLHF NA TRBV11-2 NA TRBJ1-6
TGTGCCAGCGCCAACGGGATCAACACCGGGGAGCTGTTTTTT CASANGINTGELFF many TRBV18 NA TRBJ2-2
TGCGCCAGCAGCCAAGAAACAGGGCCGGGTCATAATTCACCCCTCCACTTT CASSQETGPGHNSPLHF NA TRBV4-3 NA TRBJ1-6
TGCGCCAGCAGCTACGACAGGGTTTCGACTCAGTTCTTC CASSYDRVSTQFF few TRBV5-1 TRBD1 TRBJ2-1
TGTGCCAGCAGTTACATCAGGGGGCGTCCCAATGAGCAGTTCTTC CASSYIRGRPNEQFF many TRBV6-5 TRBD1 TRBJ2-1
TGTGCCAGCAGGAGGGTTGGGCATTCGGCTAATGAAAAACTGTTTTTT CASRRVGHSANEKLFF many TRBV6-4 NA TRBJ1-4
TGTGCCAGCAATTTGGGATTGGGGCACAATGAGCAGTTCTTC CASNLGLGHNEQFF many TRBV7-2 NA TRBJ2-1
TGCAGTGCTACCGGTCAACTCCCAGATACGCAGTATTTT CSATGQLPDTQYF many TRBV20-1 NA TRBJ2-3
TGTGCCAGCAGCTTGGGCGAGGGATCGGGGGTCGCGCCCCAGCATTTT CASSLGEGSGVAPQHF NA TRBV7-8 NA TRBJ1-5
TGTGCCAGCAGCTCATCCGGGACCCTATCCTACGAGCAGTACTTC CASSSSGTLSYEQYF many TRBV7-3 NA TRBJ2-7
TGTGCCAGCTCACCACCGATGACAGGGGTGAACACTGAAGCTTTCTTT CASSPPMTGVNTEAFF many TRBV18 TRBD1 TRBJ1-1
TGTGCCAGCAGCCTCGGACGGTACGAGCAGTACTTC CASSLGRYEQYF NA TRBV12-3/TRBV12-4 NA TRBJ2-7
TGTGCCAGCAGCTTAGCGGAAGGGGGACAGGGGGACACTGAAGCTTTCTTT CASSLAEGGQGDTEAFF few TRBV11-1 TRBD1 TRBJ1-1
TGTGCCAGCAGCCAAGATCTAGCGGGAGGGCCCTCAGATACGCAGTATTTT CASSQDLAGGPSDTQYF NA TRBV4-2 TRBD2 TRBJ2-3
TGTGCCACCAGCAGAGCCGGTCAACCGACCCAGTACTTC CATSRAGQPTQYF few TRBV15 NA TRBJ2-5
TGTGCCAGCAGCCAACAGGGGCTAAGTGAAAAACTGTTTTTT CASSQQGLSEKLFF few TRBV3-1 NA TRBJ1-4
TGTGCCAGCAGCCGAGCGGGACTGGGGGACATTCAGTACTTC CASSRAGLGDIQYF few TRBV7-9 TRBD2 TRBJ2-4
TGCGCCAGCAGCCCGGGACTAGCGAGGACCTACGAGCAGTACTTC CASSPGLARTYEQYF many TRBV5-1 TRBD2 TRBJ2-7
TGTGCCAGCAGCTTGAAGGACCGTGTCTATGGCTACACCTTC CASSLKDRVYGYTF few TRBV5-4 NA TRBJ1-2
TGTGCCAGCAGCGAGACAGGGCTACTCCCCTACGAGCAGTACTTC CASSETGLLPYEQYF NA TRBV6-1 TRBD1 TRBJ2-7
TGCAGTGCTCCTAGCGGGACTGGTGAGACCCAGTACTTC CSAPSGTGETQYF NA TRBV20-1 TRBD2 TRBJ2-5
TGTGCCACCCGAAGGGCTAGCGGGGGGGTATACCAAGAGACCCAGTACTTC CATRRASGGVYQETQYF NA TRBV6-2/TRBV6-3 TRBD2 TRBJ2-5
TGCAGTGCGAGAGAACTGGGCAAATACGAGCAGTACTTC CSARELGKYEQYF NA TRBV20-1 NA TRBJ2-7
TGCGCCAGCAGCCAACCCCGACTAGCGAGTTACAATGAGCAGTTCTTC CASSQPRLASYNEQFF many TRBV4-1 TRBD2 TRBJ2-1
TGTGCCACCAGCAGAGACCTAGGACAGGGCTCCTACGAGCAGTACTTC CATSRDLGQGSYEQYF NA TRBV15 TRBD1 TRBJ2-7
TGTGCCAGCAGTGATCCGGGACAAACGGCTTCCTACGAGCAGTACTTC CASSDPGQTASYEQYF few TRBV12-3/TRBV12-4 NA TRBJ2-7
TGTGCCAGCAGCTGGGACACAGAGCTGTTTTTT CASSWDTELFF few TRBV7-9 NA TRBJ2-2
TGTGCCAGCAGCAACCTGGGACTGATGAACACTGAAGCTTTCTTT CASSNLGLMNTEAFF NA TRBV12-3/TRBV12-4 NA TRBJ1-1
TGTGCCTGGAGGGATAGCGGGTCCAGCACAGATACGCAGTATTTT CAWRDSGSSTDTQYF few TRBV30 TRBD2 TRBJ2-3
TGCAGCGTCCAAGGGGGGTTCGAAACCTACAATGAGCAGTTCTTC CSVQGGFETYNEQFF many TRBV29-1 NA TRBJ2-1
TGTGCCAGCAGGATGAGGACAGATACGCAGTATTTT CASRMRTDTQYF NA TRBV6-6 NA TRBJ2-3
TGTGCCAGCAGCTCCGCGTCTCCCTATGGCTACACCTTC CASSSASPYGYTF few TRBV7-2 NA TRBJ1-2
TGTGCCAGCAGTTTGGCCAGTAACACCGGGGAGCTGTTTTTT CASSLASNTGELFF many TRBV12-3/TRBV12-4 NA TRBJ2-2